Listed below are T cell receptor beta chains from one sample, sequenced in a study of T cells in Graves' hyperthyroidism and ophthalmopathy. TCRdb used MiXCR to reprocess the multiplex PCR reads, holding one entry per CDR3 protein. The sample yields roughly 300,000 distinct CDR3 sequences, approximately 15% seen once. What was sequenced was blood. The receptors stem from a woman aged 25 to 39 with Graves' hyperthyroidism. CDR3s include the opening cysteine and the closing phenylalanine or tryptophan. A D gene is named only where the DNA matches it firmly. Clone size is not always given. Where it is, it says once, few, many or a class for expanded clones.

12	TRBV7-7	NA	TRBJ2-1	many	CASSPEGYEQFF	TGTGCTAGCAGCCCCGAGGGGTATGAGCAGTTCTTC
16	TRBV3-1	TRBD1	TRBJ2-3	few	CASSQAGGQGVDTQYF	TGTGCCAGCAGCCAAGCGGGGGGACAGGGAGTAGATACGCAGTATTTT
20	TRBV20-1	NA	TRBJ2-3	NA	CSARGVSETSAGLVPDTQYF	TGCAGTGCTAGGGGTGTGAGTGAAACGTCGGCCGGCCTAGTCCCCGATACGCAGTATTTT
13	TRBV30	NA	TRBJ1-1	many	CAWSATGSTEAFF	TGTGCCTGGAGTGCTACAGGGTCCACTGAAGCTTTCTTT
16	TRBV28	NA	TRBJ1-5	few	CASSPTDGYSNQPQHF	TGTGCCAGCAGTCCAACGGACGGCTATAGCAATCAGCCCCAGCATTTT
14	TRBV25-1	NA	TRBJ2-5	few	CASSEVEGAETQYF	TGTGCCAGCAGTGAAGTGGAGGGCGCGGAGACCCAGTACTTC
15	TRBV7-2	NA	TRBJ1-2	many	CASSSQEGGLRGYTF	TGTGCCAGCAGCTCCCAGGAGGGGGGCCTCCGTGGCTACACCTTC
14	TRBV20-1	NA	TRBJ2-2	NA	CSGKTGRNTGELFF	TGCAGTGGAAAGACTGGGAGGAACACCGGGGAGCTGTTTTTT
13	TRBV20-1	NA	TRBJ2-7	NA	CSACWTTNYEQYF	TGCAGTGCTTGCTGGACTACCAACTACGAGCAGTACTTC
15	TRBV5-4	TRBD2	TRBJ2-1	few	CASSLGLAGPSQQFF	TGTGCCAGCAGCTTGGGACTAGCGGGCCCTTCACAGCAGTTCTTC
13	TRBV5-6	NA	TRBJ2-7	NA	CASSSGFSYEQYF	TGTGCCAGCAGCTCCGGGTTTTCCTACGAGCAGTACTTC
15	TRBV29-1	NA	TRBJ2-2	many	CSVDHPVGRPGELFF	TGCAGCGTGGACCACCCTGTAGGGCGGCCCGGGGAGCTGTTTTTT
12	TRBV20-1	NA	TRBJ2-5	many	CSVPLAKETQYF	TGCAGCGTTCCCCTGGCTAAGGAGACCCAGTACTTC
14	TRBV19	NA	TRBJ2-1	few	CASSIGIEVPEQFF	TGTGCCAGTAGTATCGGGATCGAGGTCCCTGAGCAGTTCTTC
17	TRBV28	TRBD1	TRBJ2-1	few	CASRDSTGTGGRGEQFF	TGTGCCAGCAGGGATTCAACCGGGACAGGGGGCCGGGGTGAGCAGTTCTTC
14	TRBV20-1	TRBD2	TRBJ2-3	many	CSARVPGRTDTQYF	TGCAGTGCTAGAGTTCCCGGGAGGACAGATACGCAGTATTTT
18	TRBV29-1	TRBD1	TRBJ2-6	few	CSVETGELRASGANVLTF	TGCAGCGTTGAAACAGGGGAGCTGCGGGCGTCTGGGGCCAACGTCCTGACTTTC
14	TRBV12-3/TRBV12-4	NA	TRBJ2-1	many	CASSPRPDGNEQFF	TGTGCCAGCAGTCCCCGCCCGGACGGCAATGAGCAGTTCTTC
14	TRBV15	TRBD1	TRBJ2-5	many	CATSTRTGQETQYF	TGTGCCACCAGCACCCGGACAGGCCAAGAGACCCAGTACTTC
11	TRBV7-9	NA	TRBJ1-1	few	CASSSQGEAFF	TGTGCCAGCAGCTCGCAAGGTGAAGCTTTCTTT
15	TRBV12-3/TRBV12-4	TRBD1	TRBJ1-6	NA	CASSQATGAKSPPHF	TGTGCCAGCAGTCAAGCGACAGGGGCGAAATCACCCCCCCACTTT
11	TRBV25-1	NA	TRBJ1-4	few	CASSDSRELFF	TGTGCCAGCAGTGATTCCCGGGAACTGTTTTTT
17	TRBV14	NA	TRBJ1-3	NA	CASSQERDWSSGNTIYF	TGTGCCAGCAGCCAAGAGCGTGACTGGAGCTCTGGAAACACCATATATTTT
15	TRBV20-1	TRBD1	TRBJ2-1	few	CSAHPGTAKYNEQFF	TGCAGTGCTCACCCCGGGACAGCAAAATACAATGAGCAGTTCTTC
13	TRBV2	NA	TRBJ2-7	many	CASRRLDPYEQYF	TGTGCCAGCAGACGACTAGATCCCTACGAGCAGTACTTC
16	TRBV6-6	TRBD1	TRBJ1-4	NA	CASSYRDRGVNEKLFF	TGTGCCAGCAGTTACCGGGACAGGGGCGTTAATGAAAAACTGTTTTTT
16	TRBV6-1	NA	TRBJ2-4	few	CASSEQKILAKNIQYF	TGTGCCAGCAGTGAACAGAAGATCCTAGCCAAAAACATTCAGTACTTC
13	TRBV3-1	NA	TRBJ2-3	few	CASSQEGGDTQYF	TGTGCCAGCAGCCAAGAAGGAGGAGATACGCAGTATTTT
14	TRBV20-1	NA	TRBJ2-5	NA	CSALRPLYQETQYF	TGCAGTGCACTCCGACCACTGTACCAAGAGACCCAGTACTTC
15	TRBV3-1	NA	TRBJ2-2	many	CASSQVVGDTGELFF	TGTGCCAGCAGCCAAGTCGTAGGGGACACCGGGGAGCTGTTTTTT
16	TRBV14	NA	TRBJ2-7	NA	CASSHLASRTPYEQYF	TGTGCCAGCAGCCATTTAGCGAGCAGGACCCCCTACGAGCAGTACTTC
15	TRBV5-5	TRBD1	TRBJ2-3	NA	CASSSGQGSTDTLYF	TGTGCCAGCAGCTCCGGACAGGGAAGCACAGATACGCTGTATTTT
15	TRBV6-2/TRBV6-3	NA	TRBJ2-7	NA	CASTTLGEAPGEQYF	TGTGCCAGCACCACCCTTGGGGAAGCCCCCGGCGAGCAGTACTTC
16	TRBV5-1	NA	TRBJ2-1	few	CASSYKGESSYNEQFF	TGCGCCAGCAGCTACAAGGGCGAGAGCTCCTACAATGAGCAGTTCTTC
13	TRBV20-1	NA	TRBJ2-7	many	CSARLRSSYEQYF	TGCAGTGCTAGACTCAGGAGTTCCTACGAGCAGTACTTC
14	TRBV6-1	NA	TRBJ2-5	many	CASSEGGRGETQYF	TGTGCCAGCAGTGAAGGGGGGAGAGGAGAGACCCAGTACTTC
15	TRBV28	TRBD2	TRBJ2-1	many	CATFPGLDTYNEQFF	TGTGCCACCTTCCCGGGACTAGATACCTACAATGAGCAGTTCTTC
14	TRBV20-1	TRBD2	TRBJ2-5	many	CSANLAGVKETQYF	TGCAGTGCAAATCTAGCGGGAGTCAAAGAGACCCAGTACTTC
13	TRBV7-9	NA	TRBJ1-1	many	CASSLITGFGAFF	TGTGCCAGCAGCTTAATCACAGGGTTTGGAGCTTTCTTT
15	TRBV15	NA	TRBJ2-3	few	CATSRAGMGTDTQYF	TGTGCCACCAGCAGAGCAGGGATGGGCACAGATACGCAGTATTTT
13	TRBV10-1	TRBD1	TRBJ1-4	NA	CASSRQQGQKLFF	TGCGCCAGCAGTCGACAACAGGGGCAGAAACTGTTTTTT
15	TRBV12-3/TRBV12-4	TRBD1	TRBJ1-1	many	CASTFRGLRNTEAFF	TGTGCCAGCACCTTCAGGGGGCTTCGGAACACTGAAGCTTTCTTT
14	TRBV2	NA	TRBJ2-3	many	CASRDTRGTDTQYF	TGTGCCAGCAGGGACACCCGAGGCACAGATACGCAGTATTTT
24	TRBV12-3/TRBV12-4	TRBD1	TRBJ2-2	many	CASSRPGVLPRRDRVLRPTGELFF	TGTGCCAGCAGTCGCCCCGGCGTGTTGCCCCGCAGGGACAGGGTTCTTCGGCCCACCGGGGAGCTGTTTTTT
14	TRBV28	NA	TRBJ2-1	many	CASSPPGPNNEQFF	TGTGCCAGCAGTCCTCCTGGCCCTAACAATGAGCAGTTCTTC
10	TRBV7-8	NA	TRBJ2-1	NA	CASAFDEQFF	TGTGCCAGCGCCTTCGATGAGCAGTTCTTC
15	TRBV4-1	NA	TRBJ1-1	NA	CASSQDQQVFTEAFF	TGCGCCAGCAGCCAAGACCAACAGGTTTTCACTGAAGCTTTCTTT
15	TRBV3-1	NA	TRBJ2-3	many	CATGPGLQPSDTQYF	TGTGCCACCGGGCCGGGACTTCAACCTTCAGATACGCAGTATTTT
15	TRBV5-1	TRBD1	TRBJ1-4	NA	CASSAQGQGNEKLFF	TGCGCCAGCAGCGCCCAGGGACAGGGTAATGAAAAACTGTTTTTT
14	TRBV10-3	TRBD1	TRBJ2-5	many	CATSGTDKKETQYF	TGTGCCACTTCCGGGACAGACAAAAAAGAGACCCAGTACTTC
18	TRBV19	NA	TRBJ2-6	NA	CASSILPGHLVGANVLTF	TGTGCCAGTAGTATCCTCCCGGGACACCTAGTTGGGGCCAACGTCCTGACTTTC
15	TRBV28	TRBD1	TRBJ1-6	many	CASSLRTGVNSPLHF	TGTGCCAGCAGTTTACGGACAGGGGTTAATTCACCCCTCCACTTT
14	TRBV29-1	TRBD2	TRBJ2-1	NA	CSARAGVRANEQFF	TGCAGCGCGAGAGCGGGAGTGCGTGCCAATGAGCAGTTCTTC
11	TRBV30	NA	TRBJ1-2	NA	CAWSAYYGYTF	TGTGCCTGGAGTGCCTACTATGGCTACACCTTC
15	TRBV5-1	NA	TRBJ2-3	NA	CASSLAGPGTDTQYF	TGCGCCAGCAGCTTGGCCGGACCGGGCACAGATACGCAGTATTTT